The sequence of this T cell receptor beta chain was determined in a study of Ad26.COV2.S vaccination and SARS-CoV-2 variants. Turning to the study itself: The donor participated in the COV1001 trial, in its Ad26.COV2.S arm. Recipients of Ad26.COV2.S got it intramuscularly, once or twice 56 days apart.

Overall study results and limits: Substantial post-vaccination breadth of spike-specific CD8+ and CD4+ T cell responses was reported.

For this clone: The antigen remains unidentified.

Germline V gene sequence: CDR1 SGHVS, CDR2 FQNEAQ. V dropped 2 bases and J dropped 4; count of bases not matched to a gene: 11. The CDR3 covers 18 residues. Clones were read by immunoSEQ multiplex PCR, and TCRdb kept only the in-frame ones, dropping some. The sample has fewer than 300,000 clones, roughly 86% seen once. Regarding treatment: over 15 received Ad26.COV2.S at low or high dose, single or two shots; several received placebo; per-sample allocation not given. Specimens were obtained on day 63 following the first vaccine or placebo injection. Expressing Wuhan-strain SARS-CoV-2 spike, an Ad26 vector served as the vaccine.

This receptor was identified in a person between 18 and 59 years old who received the Ad26.COV2.S COVID-19 vaccine or a placebo. This sample comprised peripheral blood, obtained in a trial of Ad26.COV2.S vaccine versus placebo. The chain joins TRBV7-8 to TRBJ2-5, with 12 bases fitting TRBD2. CDR3 nucleotide sequence: TGTGCCAGCAGCTTAAGGACTAGCGGGATGGCGCCCGGAGAGACCCAGTACTTC. It yields the protein CASSLRTSGMAPGETQYF.